The sequence of this T cell receptor beta chain was determined in a study of T cell repertoires in cytomegalovirus infection. V lost 0 bases and J lost 6, with 6 bases in between. The CDR3 consists of 12 residues. Germline CDR1 and CDR2: SEHNR and FQNEAQ (reference sequence). At least ten counts were recorded for this clonotype. Each CDR3 protein gets one entry after TCRdb re-called the reads with MiXCR. The data contain a few hundred thousand distinct CDR3 sequences, over 15% of them singletons. The receptor was isolated from a human donor in good health (CMV status not recorded). Some clones in this sample may be carry-over from other donors' samples. The material sequenced was CD8+ T cells from PBMCs. The chain couples TRBV7-9 to TRBJ2-7; D may be TRBD1 (5 bases). CDR3 sequence: CASSLAGAEQYF. In DNA, the CDR3 is TGTGCCAGCAGCTTAGCAGGGGCCGAGCAGTACTTC.